A selection of T cell receptor beta chains follows, all from one sample in a study of cytomegalovirus exposure and HLA in healthy donors. The table came from immunoSEQ multiplex PCR; TCRdb's copy has only in-frame clones and leaves some out. Here the sample spans about 200,000 clones, 65% to 85% being singletons. Sequencing was performed on PBMCs. The receptors were gathered from a woman in her twenties or thirties in good health and CMV-seronegative. Both conserved end residues are part of each CDR3. D genes are given only for firm matches. Clone size is not always given. Where it is, it says once, few, many or a class for expanded clones.

V gene,CDR3 length,D gene,clone size,J gene,CDR3 DNA,CDR3 protein
TRBV7-2,12,.,few,TRBJ2-7,TGTGCCAGCAGCTTAGCCCCGAGCGAGCAGTACTTC,CASSLAPSEQYF
TRBV30,16,TRBD1,once,TRBJ1-2,TGTGCCTGGGGCCGGGACAGGGGGTTTTTCCCCTATGGCTACACCTTC,CAWGRDRGFFPYGYTF
TRBV15,15,.,once,TRBJ1-5,TGTGCCACCAGCAGAGATCGGAGTCCCAATCAGCCCCAGCATTTT,CATSRDRSPNQPQHF
TRBV4-1,19,.,once,TRBJ1-2,TGCGCCAGCAGCCCAAGTTCCTTCGGCAGGGGCATAGAGAACTATGGCTACACCTTC,CASSPSSFGRGIENYGYTF
TRBV5-4,12,.,.,TRBJ2-7,TGTGCCAGCAGCTGGGGCAGGACCGAGCAGTACTTC,CASSWGRTEQYF
TRBV7-5,19,.,.,TRBJ2-1,TGTGCCAGAAGCCCCCCGGGGTCCCTCACTCTCAACTATGGCAATGAGCAGTTCTTC,CARSPPGSLTLNYGNEQFF
TRBV10-1,13,TRBD2,.,TRBJ2-1,TGCGCCAGCAGTGAGAGCGGGGGGGCCGGCTGGTTCTTC,CASSESGGAGWFF
TRBV15,18,TRBD1,.,TRBJ1-6,TGTGCCACCAGCCCATTCGGGACAGGGACTTCCTATAATTCACCCCTCCACTTT,CATSPFGTGTSYNSPLHF
TRBV7-2,14,.,.,TRBJ1-4,TGTGCCAGCAGCTTAGAGAGAGGTGTCGAAAAACTGTTTTTT,CASSLERGVEKLFF
TRBV7-8,16,.,.,TRBJ1-5,TGTGCCAGCAGCTTAGGTATCGGTTCGTACAATCAGCCCCAGCATTTT,CASSLGIGSYNQPQHF
TRBV19,14,TRBD1,.,TRBJ1-2,TGTGCCAGTAGTGCGGGACAGGGGGCGGAAGGCTACACCTTC,CASSAGQGAEGYTF
TRBV19,14,TRBD1,few,TRBJ1-5,TGTGCCAGTAGTAGACAGGGGGGCGGTCAGCCCCAGCATTTT,CASSRQGGGQPQHF
TRBV2,13,.,.,TRBJ2-2,TGTGCCACAGCAGGGGCCTATGTCGGGGAGCTGTTTTTT,CATAGAYVGELFF
TRBV6-1,15,.,.,TRBJ1-6,TGTGCCAGCAGCCGAGGACAGTCCTATAATTCACCCCTCCACTTT,CASSRGQSYNSPLHF
TRBV7-9,15,TRBD1,.,TRBJ2-5,TGTGCCAGCAGCCGCACCGGGACAGGGCAAGAGACCCAGTACTTC,CASSRTGTGQETQYF
TRBV6-6,14,.,.,TRBJ2-2,TGTGCCAGCAGGAGTGGAGGGGACCTCGGGGAGCTGTTTTTT,CASRSGGDLGELFF
TRBV5-4,15,TRBD1,.,TRBJ1-1,TGTGCCAGCAGCCCGATCAACAGGGGGAGGACTGAAGCTTTCTTT,CASSPINRGRTEAFF
TRBV5-1,16,.,once,TRBJ1-1,TGCGCCAGCAGCTTGGCCCCCAGAGGCGGGGCCGGGAGAGCTTTCTTT,CASSLAPRGGAGRAFF
TRBV5-1,15,TRBD1,.,TRBJ2-7,TGCGCCAGCAGCTTGGCCCCGGGACAGTCCTACGAGCAGTACTTC,CASSLAPGQSYEQYF
TRBV7-9,13,.,.,TRBJ1-4,TGTGCCAGCAGCTCTGGACTTAATGAAAAACTGTTTTTT,CASSSGLNEKLFF
TRBV28,17,.,once,TRBJ2-7,TGTGCCAGCACCCGAACGCAGGGTTCATTGGGCTTATACGAGCAGTACTTC,CASTRTQGSLGLYEQYF
TRBV11-2,12,.,.,TRBJ1-2,TGTGCCAGCAGCCGTTTCAGCTATGGCTACACCTTC,CASSRFSYGYTF
TRBV30,14,TRBD1,.,TRBJ1-1,TGTGCCTCCGACATGGGACAGACGAACACTGAAGCTTTCTTT,CASDMGQTNTEAFF
TRBV28,13,TRBD1,once,TRBJ1-2,TGTGCCAGCAGTCGACAGGGTCTAAGAGGCTACACCTTC,CASSRQGLRGYTF
TRBV4-1,13,.,.,TRBJ2-1,TGCGCCACCCAAAAACTCCCTTACAATGAGCAGTTCTTC,CATQKLPYNEQFF
TRBV4-2,15,TRBD1,few,TRBJ2-7,TGTGCCAGCAGCCACCGACAGGGGGCCGTATACGAGCAGTACTTC,CASSHRQGAVYEQYF
TRBV27,15,.,.,TRBJ1-2,TGTGCCAGCAGTTTATGGGCCGGGATTTCGAGTGGCTACACCTTC,CASSLWAGISSGYTF
TRBV7-3,14,.,.,TRBJ2-7,TGTGCCAGCAGCCAAGACAGGTGGTCCTACGAGCAGTACTTC,CASSQDRWSYEQYF
TRBV6-5,15,.,.,TRBJ1-6,TGTGCCAGCAGCCGCGCGGTCCAATATAATTCACCCCTCCACTTT,CASSRAVQYNSPLHF
TRBV7-2,16,.,.,TRBJ1-5,TGTGCCAGCAGCTTAGAACCCGGTCGGAGCAATCAGCCCCAGCATTTT,CASSLEPGRSNQPQHF
TRBV5-6,16,.,.,TRBJ1-5,TGTGCCAGCAGCTCGCGGGTGGAATATAGCAATCAGCCCCAGCATTTT,CASSSRVEYSNQPQHF
TRBV4-2,15,TRBD2,.,TRBJ2-7,TGTGCCAGCAGCCAACCTGGGGGGGACTCCTACGAGCAGTACTTC,CASSQPGGDSYEQYF
TRBV5-8,15,TRBD1,.,TRBJ2-7,TGTGCCAGCAGCTTGGGAAGGACAGGGTTCTACGAGCAGTACTTC,CASSLGRTGFYEQYF
TRBV4-2,14,TRBD1,.,TRBJ2-7,TGTGCCAGCAGCCGCCCGGGACAGAACTACGAGCAGTACTTC,CASSRPGQNYEQYF
TRBV19,17,TRBD1,.,TRBJ1-2,TGTGCCAGCTCCCATCCGGGACAGACGACAGCTAACTATGGCTACACCTTC,CASSHPGQTTANYGYTF
TRBV7-3,16,TRBD2,.,TRBJ2-5,TGTGCCAGCAGCTTAACGGCGCCTAGCGGGGGGGAGACCCAGTACTTC,CASSLTAPSGGETQYF
TRBV5-4,16,.,.,TRBJ1-6,TGTGCCAGCAGCTTGGCCAAGAGCTCCTATAATTCACCCCTCCACTTT,CASSLAKSSYNSPLHF
TRBV5-1,13,.,.,TRBJ2-7,TGCGCCAGCAGCTTGGACAGGGTCGGGGAGCAGTACTTC,CASSLDRVGEQYF
TRBV5-6,12,.,.,TRBJ1-3,TGTGCCAGCAGCTTAGGGGAAAACACCATATATTTT,CASSLGENTIYF
TRBV29-1,13,.,.,TRBJ2-2,TGCAGCGTTGACCAGGGAAACACCGGGGAGCTGTTTTTT,CSVDQGNTGELFF
TRBV11-2,14,.,.,TRBJ1-1,TGTGCCAGCAGCCCACCCCTGTTGGCCACTGAAGCTTTCTTT,CASSPPLLATEAFF
TRBV2,19,.,.,TRBJ1-6,TGTGCCAGCAGCCCTCCCTTGACAGGAAGGGTTTCCTATAATTCACCCCTCCACTTT,CASSPPLTGRVSYNSPLHF